The clone carrying this T cell receptor (beta chain) turned up a few times. Its matching antigen is unknown. A much larger clone lies one base from this, so it may be a read error. The sample comes from a study of Graves' ophthalmopathy and Graves' hyperthyroidism. Study-wide results and limits: Among thyroid clonotypes expanded above 0.001 frequency, most also appeared in blood. From stable hyperthyroidism, ophthalmopathy was separated by a 13-signature model with 87.88% sensitivity and approximately 84% specificity.

RNA transcripts served as template for amplifying TCR beta CDR3 sequences. The authors performed first-round RT-PCR with HTBI primers and then a second-round multiplex PCR. TCRdb re-derived calls from the multiplex PCR reads in MiXCR, one entry per CDR3 protein. The data contain 620,000 or so distinct CDR3 sequences, 22% of them singletons. Hyperthyroidism patients were newly diagnosed, ill under 2 months, and aged 18 to 65 years. Orbital computed tomography, thyroid ultrasound, TRAb, serum thyroxine and clinical symptoms formed the basis of diagnosis. The CDR3 loop spans 12 amino acids. In germline, CDR1 is LNHNV, CDR2 YYDKDF (reference sequence).

This chain uses TRBV15 with TRBJ2-5; D gene ambiguous. The sample was peripheral blood. The TCR comes from a woman between 18 and 29 years old with stable Graves' hyperthyroidism. Some clones in this sample may be carry-over from other donors' samples. CDR3 bases: TGTGCCACCAGTTCTAGTGGAGAGACCCGGTACTTC. Encoded protein: CATSSSGETRYF. The complete variable domain, with remaining parts taken from reference TRBV15 and TRBJ2-5, reads DAMVIQNPRYQVTQFGKPVTLSCSQTLNHNVMYWYQQKSSQAPKLLFHYYDKDFNNEADTPDNFQSRRPNTSFCFLDIRSPGLGDTAMYLCATSSSGETRYFGPGTRLLVL.